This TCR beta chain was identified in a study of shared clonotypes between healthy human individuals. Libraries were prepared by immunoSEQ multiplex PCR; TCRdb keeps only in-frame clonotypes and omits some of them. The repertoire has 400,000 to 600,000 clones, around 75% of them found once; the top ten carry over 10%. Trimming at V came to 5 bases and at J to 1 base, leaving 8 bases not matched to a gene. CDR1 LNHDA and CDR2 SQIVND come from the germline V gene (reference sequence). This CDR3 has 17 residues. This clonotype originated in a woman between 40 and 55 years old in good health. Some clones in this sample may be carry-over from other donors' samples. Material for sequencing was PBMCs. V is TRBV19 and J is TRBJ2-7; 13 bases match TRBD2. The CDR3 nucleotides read TGTGCCAGTAGTGTCGACCCGGGACTAGCGGGGTCCTACGAGCAGTACTTC. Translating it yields CASSVDPGLAGSYEQYF.